These 26 T cell receptor beta chains originate from one sample sequenced in a study of blood T cell repertoires in COVID-19. Sequenced by immunoSEQ multiplex PCR; TCRdb stores in-frame clones only, minus some. The profile shows 240,000 or so clones, roughly 90% of them singletons. Sequenced: peripheral blood. These receptors were taken from a woman younger than 45 with acute or convalescent COVID-19.

This chain joins TRBV5-1 and TRBJ1-2; D is perhaps TRBD1 (5 bases). V dropped 3 bases and J dropped 7 bases, with 13 bases sitting between them. CDR3 length equals 13 residues. From germline, CDR1 is SGHRS and CDR2 YFSETQ. The CDR3 here is CASSSPGVGGYTF. The CDR3 DNA sequence: TGCGCCAGCAGCTCCCCGGGGGTCGGTGGCTACACCTTC.

In this sample, this clone turned up once. The V gene is TRBV9, the J gene TRBJ2-1, with D possibly matching TRBD2 (5 bases). The V end was cut by 4 bases, the J end by 6 bases, with 23 bases between. In germline, CDR1 is SGDLS, CDR2 YYNGEE. The CDR3 has 17 amino acids. DNA for the CDR3: TGTGCCAGCAGCTCGTATGGCAACCAGGCGGGTGGCAATGAGCAGTTCTTC. Protein: CASSSYGNQAGGNEQFF.

The chain combines TRBV6-5 with TRBJ1-1; TRBD1 might be the D (5 bases). Germline values: CDR1 MNHEY, CDR2 SVGAGI. The V gene lost 7 bases and the J gene lost 0 bases, with 9 bases spanning the gap. The CDR3 spans 13 residues. CDR3 in DNA: TGTGCCAGCACCAGACAGCTGAACACTGAAGCTTTCTTT. Its translation: CASTRQLNTEAFF.

The chain joins TRBV19 to TRBJ2-5; D unresolved. CDR3 length: 13 residues. Germline assignment: CDR1 LNHDA and CDR2 SQIVND (reference sequence). V was shortened by 3 bases and J by 2 bases, with 7 bases between the two germline ends. The CDR3 nucleotides read TGTGCCAGTAGTATCTCCAGGCAAGAGACCCAGTACTTC. This translates into CASSISRQETQYF.

The chain joins TRBV7-9 to TRBJ1-3, with D perhaps matching TRBD1 (5 bases). This CDR3 is 15 amino acids long. Germline V lookup: CDR1 SEHNR, CDR2 FQNEAQ (reference sequence). Trimming took 7 bases from V and 4 from J, leaving 17 bases between them. CDR3 loop: CASTNGGVRGNTIYF. The CDR3, as DNA: TGTGCCAGCACCAACGGGGGGGTTAGAGGAAACACCATATATTTT.

The chain recombines TRBV18 with TRBJ2-7; 9 bases agree with TRBD2. The CDR3 contains 15 residues. The V gene's germline CDR1 is KGHSH and CDR2 LQKENI. V shed 4 bases, J shed 5 bases, and the junction held 9 bases outside the gene matches. The CDR3 is CASSQRLSSGNEQYF. In DNA, the CDR3 is TGTGCCAGCTCACAGAGGCTGTCTAGCGGGAACGAGCAGTACTTC.

The chain joins TRBV5-1 to TRBJ2-7; D unclear. CDR3 length: 13 residues. The V gene's germline CDR1 is SGHRS and CDR2 YFSETQ. The V end was cut by 5 bases, the J end by 0 bases, with 9 bases between. CDR3 loop: CASSVSSSYEQYF. CDR3 sequence (DNA): TGCGCCAGCAGTGTCTCGAGCTCCTACGAGCAGTACTTC. The full variable domain, in which reference TRBV5-1 and TRBJ2-7 provide the parts outside the CDR3, is KAGVTQTPRYLIKTRGQQVTLSCSPISGHRSVSWYQQTPGQGLQFLFEYFSETQRNKGNFPGRFSGRQFSNSRSEMNVSTLELGDSALYLCASSVSSSYEQYFGPGTRLTVT.

The genes are TRBV25-1 and TRBJ1-1; TRBD1 might be the D (5 bases). In germline, CDR1 is MGHDK, CDR2 SYGVNS. The CDR3 covers 14 residues. Trimming left V 6 bases short and J 6 bases short, with 17 bases between. This CDR3 is CASRETGLFPEAFF. CDR3 in DNA: TGTGCCAGCAGGGAAACGGGACTCTTTCCTGAAGCTTTCTTT.

This rearrangement joins TRBV14 to TRBJ2-3; no definite D call. The CDR3 is made up of 15 amino acids. V lost 4 bases to trimming and J lost 1 base, with 12 bases between them. CDR1 is SGHDN and CDR2 is FVKESK in the germline V gene. The CDR3 is CASSLSPGGTDTQYF. In DNA, the CDR3 is TGTGCCAGCAGCCTCTCACCTGGAGGCACAGATACGCAGTATTTT.

This chain links TRBV7-2 with TRBJ2-3; the match to TRBD1 covers 10 bases. Unmatched junction bases numbered 4, after V lost 4 bases and J lost 3 bases. The CDR3 totals 15 residues. Germline lookup yields CDR1 SGHTA and CDR2 FQGNSA. Written as DNA, the CDR3 is TGTGCCAGCAGCTCGAGACAGGGGGCAACAGATACGCAGTATTTT. Protein product: CASSSRQGATDTQYF.

The rearrangement joins TRBV6-5 to TRBJ1-2, with 8 bases fitting TRBD1. Germline V gene sequence: CDR1 MNHEY, CDR2 SVGAGI. This CDR3 spans 12 amino acids. Trimming at V came to 10 bases and at J to 2 bases, leaving 3 bases not matched to a gene. CDR3 in amino acids: CATQGANYGYTF. The CDR3 DNA sequence: TGTGCCACCCAGGGGGCCAACTATGGCTACACCTTC.

This sequence joins TRBV27 and TRBJ2-7; the match to TRBD2 covers 10 bases. V shed 0 bases and J 3 bases; nucleotides not matched to a gene: 8. Per the germline V gene, CDR1 is MNHEY and CDR2 is SMNVEV (reference sequence). The CDR3 has 17 residues. CDR3 sequence (DNA): TGTGCCAGCAGTTTATCCCCCCCTAGCGGGGGATACTACGAGCAGTACTTC. Residues: CASSLSPPSGGYYEQYF.

The chain carries TRBV7-2 and TRBJ2-1; 9 bases map to TRBD2. V was clipped by 0 bases and J by 14 bases; unmatched bases: 11. CDR3 length: 15 amino acids. Germline V gene data show CDR1 as SGHTA and CDR2 as FQGNSA. Here the CDR3 reads CASSLASGSSSGEFF. The CDR3 DNA reads as TGTGCCAGCAGCTTAGCTAGCGGGAGTAGTTCGGGAGAGTTCTTC.

This chain uses TRBV3-1 (or the pseudogene TRBV3-2) with TRBJ2-3, with TRBD1 as a possible D gene (5 bases). The CDR3 has 14 amino acids. Germline loops: CDR1 LGHDT, CDR2 YNNKEL (reference sequence). V dropped 3 bases and J dropped 4 bases, with 11 bases sitting between them. The CDR3 is CASSHPGNPDTQYF. In DNA form, the CDR3 reads TGTGCCAGCAGCCATCCAGGGAACCCAGATACGCAGTATTTT.

This clone turned up a few times. This chain uses TRBV6-4 with TRBJ1-1; 7 bases align to TRBD1. CDR1 MRHNA and CDR2 SNTAGT come from the germline V gene. V lost 5 bases to trimming and J lost 5 bases; unmatched junction nucleotides: 5. The CDR3 runs 13 residues. Here the CDR3 DNA reads TGTGCCAGCAGTAGGGACAGAGGGACTGAAGCTTTCTTT. Its protein product is CASSRDRGTEAFF.

To note about this clone: Sequence at one end of the junction differs from germline and may be a read error. The V and J genes are TRBV5-4 and TRBJ2-3; 9 positions match TRBD2. From germline, CDR1 is SGHNT and CDR2 YYREEE (reference sequence). This CDR3 has 14 amino acids. The CDR3 nucleotides read TGTGCCAGCAGCCACGGGACTAGCAAAGATACGCAGTATTTT. Its protein is CASSHGTSKDTQYF.

For the CDR3, the DNA is TGTGCCAGCAGTGTCTCCGGGGCTAGCGTAAATGAGCAGTTCTTC. Translated: CASSVSGASVNEQFF. The chain recombines TRBV9 with TRBJ2-1, with a possible D match to TRBD2 (6 bases). CDR1 and CDR2 (germline): SGDLS, YYNGEE. Trimming removed 5 bases from V and 7 bases from J, with 19 bases in between. This CDR3 comprises 15 residues.

The chain employs TRBV18 and TRBJ1-2; TRBD1 aligns across 7 bases. Germline loops: CDR1 KGHSH, CDR2 LQKENI. This CDR3 comprises 16 residues. Losses at the gene ends were 4 bases for V and 2 bases for J; bases not matched to a gene: 10. The DNA for the CDR3 is TGTGCCAGCTCACTAACCCTAGGGGGCGAGAACTATGGCTACACCTTC. Its protein product is CASSLTLGGENYGYTF.

The chain employs TRBV29-1 and TRBJ1-2, with D tentatively TRBD1 (5 bases). Germline CDR1 is SQVTM and CDR2 is ANQGSEA. V was shortened by 1 base and J by 3 bases, with 12 bases between the two germline ends. This CDR3 is built from 14 residues. The DNA for the CDR3 is TGCAGCGTTGAAGCTAATGGGGGGGACTATGGCTACACCTTC. This encodes CSVEANGGDYGYTF.

This chain connects TRBV6-5 to TRBJ1-2; maybe TRBD1 (6 bases). The V gene's germline CDR1 is MNHEY and CDR2 SVGAGI. V lost 6 bases and J 2 bases, leaving 13 bases between the germline ends. The CDR3 is 14 amino acids. In nucleotides, the CDR3 is TGTGCCAGCAGAGGGGGGGGACAAAACTATGGCTACACCTTC. It encodes CASRGGGQNYGYTF.

The rearrangement joins TRBV5-1 to TRBJ1-3; D not resolved. The CDR3 sequence is 14 residues long. Trimming pared 4 bases from V and 0 bases from J, leaving 8 bases between. The germline gives CDR1 SGHRS, CDR2 YFSETQ. CDR3 amino acids: CASSAPGSGNTIYF. The CDR3, as DNA: TGCGCCAGCAGCGCCCCCGGCTCTGGAAACACCATATATTTT.

This rearrangement joins TRBV30 to TRBJ2-2; 12 bases match TRBD2. The CDR3 is 16 residues long. CDR1 GTSNPN and CDR2 SVGIG come from the germline V gene (reference sequence). The V gene end was trimmed by 1 base and the J gene end by 5 bases; junction bases not matched to a gene: 5. CDR3 DNA sequence: TGTGCCTGGAGTGATTGGACTAGCGGGAAAACCGGGGAGCTGTTTTTT. It translates to CAWSDWTSGKTGELFF.

The rearrangement links TRBV5-1 to TRBJ1-1; D is undetermined. The V end lost 1 base, the J end lost 1 base, and 5 bases lay between the germline ends. Germline V gene sequence: CDR1 SGHRS, CDR2 YFSETQ. This CDR3 is built from 13 residues. The DNA for the CDR3 is TGCGCCAGCAGCTTGATCGGGAACACTGAAGCTTTCTTT. Protein: CASSLIGNTEAFF.

This clone was seen a handful of times. V usage is TRBV4-2 and J usage is TRBJ1-2; TRBD1 matches at 9 bases. CDR3 length equals 15 residues. V trimming: 0 bases; J trimming: 4 bases; junction bases outside the gene matches: 3. Per germline, CDR1 LGHNA and CDR2 YNFKEQ. The CDR3 DNA reads TGTGCCAGCAGCCAAGAAGACAGGGGGGGCTATGGCTACACCTTC. As protein: CASSQEDRGGYGYTF.

The V call is TRBV5-4, the J call TRBJ2-7; unclear D gene. This CDR3 contains 13 residues. Looked up from germline, CDR1 is SGHNT and CDR2 is YYREEE (reference sequence). V gave up 5 bases and J gave up 0 bases, with 9 bases separating them. CDR3 in amino acids: CASRPRDSYEQYF. The CDR3 coding sequence is TGTGCCAGCAGACCGCGTGACTCCTACGAGCAGTACTTC. The full variable domain, completed using reference TRBV5-4 and TRBJ2-7, is ETGVTQSPTHLIKTRGQQVTLRCSSQSGHNTVSWYQQALGQGPQFIFQYYREEENGRGNFPPRFSGLQFPNYSSELNVNALELDDSALYLCASRPRDSYEQYFGPGTRLTVT.

Only a few counts were recorded for this clone. The chain uses TRBV19 and TRBJ1-5, with D unresolved. Looked up from germline, CDR1 is LNHDA and CDR2 is SQIVND (reference sequence). The CDR3 runs to 15 residues. The V and J ends lost 6 bases and 7 bases respectively, with 19 bases between them. Here the CDR3 DNA reads TGTGCCAGTAGCAAAGCCGAAGGAGGGAACCAGCCCCAGCATTTT. It translates to CASSKAEGGNQPQHF.